This T cell receptor beta chain came from a study of tumour-infiltrating T cells in Burkitt lymphoma. Study information: Repertoire clonality predicted overall and progression-free survival.

Libraries were prepared by immunoSEQ multiplex PCR; TCRdb keeps only in-frame clonotypes and omits some of them. The data hold 15,000 or so clones, with 30% observed a single time. Germline CDR1 is MGHRA and CDR2 is YSYEKL. This CDR3 region has 12 residues. V was clipped by 3 bases and J by 9 bases, with 9 bases between them. The source material was tumor tissue. The source is a human donor with diffuse large B-cell lymphoma. V and J are TRBV4-1 and TRBJ2-1; weak D call: TRBD1 (6 bases). The CDR3 here is CASSHTGTEQFF. In DNA form, the CDR3 reads TGCGCCAGCAGCCATACAGGGACTGAGCAGTTCTTC.